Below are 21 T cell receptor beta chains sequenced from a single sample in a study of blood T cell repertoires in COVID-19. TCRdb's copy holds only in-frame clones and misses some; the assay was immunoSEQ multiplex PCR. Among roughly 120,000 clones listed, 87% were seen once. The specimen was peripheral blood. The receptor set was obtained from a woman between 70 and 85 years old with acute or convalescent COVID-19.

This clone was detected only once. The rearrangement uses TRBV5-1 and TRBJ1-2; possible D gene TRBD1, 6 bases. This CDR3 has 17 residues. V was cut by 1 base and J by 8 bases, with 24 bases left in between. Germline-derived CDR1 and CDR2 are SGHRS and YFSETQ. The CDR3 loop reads CASSLTGGARGLKGYTF. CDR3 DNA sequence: TGCGCCAGCAGCTTGACGGGGGGGGCCCGAGGGTTGAAAGGCTACACCTTC.

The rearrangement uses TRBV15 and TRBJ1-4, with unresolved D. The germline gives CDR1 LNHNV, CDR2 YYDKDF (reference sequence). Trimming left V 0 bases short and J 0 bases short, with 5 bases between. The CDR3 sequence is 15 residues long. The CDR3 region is CATSRDRATNEKLFF. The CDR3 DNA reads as TGTGCCACCAGCAGAGATCGAGCAACTAATGAAAAACTGTTTTTT. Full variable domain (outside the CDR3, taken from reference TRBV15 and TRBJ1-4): DAMVIQNPRYQVTQFGKPVTLSCSQTLNHNVMYWYQQKSSQAPKLLFHYYDKDFNNEADTPDNFQSRRPNTSFCFLDIRSPGLGDTAMYLCATSRDRATNEKLFFGSGTQLSVL.

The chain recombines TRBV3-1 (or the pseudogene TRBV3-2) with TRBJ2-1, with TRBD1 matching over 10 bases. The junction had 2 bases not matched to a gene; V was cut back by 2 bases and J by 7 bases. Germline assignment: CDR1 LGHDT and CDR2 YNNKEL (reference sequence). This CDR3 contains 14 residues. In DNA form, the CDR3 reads TGTGCCAGCAGCCAACCGGGACAGGGGAATGAGCAGTTCTTC. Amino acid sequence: CASSQPGQGNEQFF.

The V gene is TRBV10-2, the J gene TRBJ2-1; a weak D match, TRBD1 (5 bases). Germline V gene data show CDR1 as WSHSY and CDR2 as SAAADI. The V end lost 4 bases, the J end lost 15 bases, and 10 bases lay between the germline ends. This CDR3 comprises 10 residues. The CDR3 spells CASSGQGTFF. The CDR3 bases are TGCGCCAGCAGTGGGCAGGGCACGTTCTTC.

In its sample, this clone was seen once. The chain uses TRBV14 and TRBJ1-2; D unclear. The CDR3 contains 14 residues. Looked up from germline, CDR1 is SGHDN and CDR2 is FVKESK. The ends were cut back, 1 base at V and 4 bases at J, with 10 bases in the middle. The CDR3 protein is CASSQAGVTYGYTF. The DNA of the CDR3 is TGTGCCAGCAGCCAAGCCGGGGTAACCTATGGCTACACCTTC.

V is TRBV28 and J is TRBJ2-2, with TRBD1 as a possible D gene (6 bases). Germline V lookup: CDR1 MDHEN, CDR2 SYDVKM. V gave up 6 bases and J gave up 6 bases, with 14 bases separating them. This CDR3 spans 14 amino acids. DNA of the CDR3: TGTGCCAGCAGGCACACACAGGGATCCGGGGAGCTGTTTTTT. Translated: CASRHTQGSGELFF.

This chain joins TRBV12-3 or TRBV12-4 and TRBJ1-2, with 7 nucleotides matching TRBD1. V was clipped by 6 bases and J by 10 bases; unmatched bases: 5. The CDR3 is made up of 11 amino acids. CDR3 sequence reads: CASRGTEHYTF. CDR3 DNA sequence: TGTGCCAGCAGAGGGACAGAGCACTACACCTTC.

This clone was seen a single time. The CDR3 bases are TGTGCCAGCAGCCCAGGGGGGACGAACACTGAAGCTTTCTTT. Translation gives CASSPGGTNTEAFF. V usage is TRBV3-1 (or the pseudogene TRBV3-2) and J usage is TRBJ1-1, with 7 bases matching TRBD1. Looked up from germline, CDR1 is LGHDT and CDR2 is YNNKEL (reference sequence). The CDR3 sequence is 14 residues long. With V trimmed by 4 bases and J by 1 base, 3 bases remained unmatched.

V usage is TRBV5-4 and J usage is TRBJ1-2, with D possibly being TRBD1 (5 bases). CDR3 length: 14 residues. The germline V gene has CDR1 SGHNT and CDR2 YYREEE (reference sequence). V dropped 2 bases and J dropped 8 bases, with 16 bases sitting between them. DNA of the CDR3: TGTGCCAGCAGCTTCGGTTGGGGCGCGGGGGGCTACACCTTC. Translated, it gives CASSFGWGAGGYTF.

The CDR3 protein is CASSEDNWAGTEAFF. CDR3 bases: TGTGCCAGCAGTGAAGATAACTGGGCAGGCACTGAAGCTTTCTTT. The V gene is TRBV2, the J gene TRBJ1-1, with unresolved D. The germline V gene encodes CDR1 SNHLY and CDR2 FYNNEI. CDR3 length equals 15 residues. The germline V and J ends were trimmed by 1 base and 4 bases, with 13 bases remaining between them. Variable domain in full (rest from reference TRBV2 and TRBJ1-1): EPEVTQTPSHQVTQMGQEVILRCVPISNHLYFYWYRQILGQKVEFLVSFYNNEISEKSEIFDDQFSVERPDGSNFTLKIRSTKLEDSAMYFCASSEDNWAGTEAFFGQGTRLTVV.

The CDR3 loop is CASSPGQGRQYF. The DNA of the CDR3 is TGTGCCAGCAGTCCCGGACAGGGTAGGCAGTATTTT. The chain joins TRBV28 to TRBJ2-3, with 8 bases lining up with TRBD1. The CDR3 totals 12 residues. Germline assignment: CDR1 MDHEN and CDR2 SYDVKM. After removal of 5 bases from V and 11 bases from J, the junction contained 6 bases not matched to a gene.

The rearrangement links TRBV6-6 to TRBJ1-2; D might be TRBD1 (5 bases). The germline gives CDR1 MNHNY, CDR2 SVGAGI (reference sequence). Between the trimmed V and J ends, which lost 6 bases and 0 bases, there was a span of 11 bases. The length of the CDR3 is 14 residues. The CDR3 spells CASRRQNANYGYTF. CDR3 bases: TGTGCCAGCAGAAGACAGAACGCTAACTATGGCTACACCTTC.

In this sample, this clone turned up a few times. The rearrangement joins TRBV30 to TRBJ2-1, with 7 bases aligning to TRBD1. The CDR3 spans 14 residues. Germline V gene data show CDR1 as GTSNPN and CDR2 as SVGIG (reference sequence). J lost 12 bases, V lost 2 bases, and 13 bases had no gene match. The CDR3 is CAWSPNRDSKGQFF. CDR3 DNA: TGTGCCTGGAGTCCAAACCGGGACAGTAAGGGGCAGTTCTTC.

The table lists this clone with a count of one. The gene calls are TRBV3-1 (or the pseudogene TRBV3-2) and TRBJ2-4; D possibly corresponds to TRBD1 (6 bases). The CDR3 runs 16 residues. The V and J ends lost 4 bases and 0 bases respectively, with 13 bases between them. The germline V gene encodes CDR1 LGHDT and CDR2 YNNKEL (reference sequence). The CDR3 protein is CASSPGTSLAKNIQYF. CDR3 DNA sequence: TGTGCCAGCAGCCCGGGGACAAGTCTAGCCAAAAACATTCAGTACTTC.

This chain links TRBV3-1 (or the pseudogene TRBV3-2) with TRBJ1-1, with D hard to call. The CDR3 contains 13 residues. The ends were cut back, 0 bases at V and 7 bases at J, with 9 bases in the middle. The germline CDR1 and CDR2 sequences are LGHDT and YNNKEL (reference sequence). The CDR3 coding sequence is TGTGCCAGCAGCCAAGAGGCGGGCGTTGAAGCTTTCTTT. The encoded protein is CASSQEAGVEAFF.

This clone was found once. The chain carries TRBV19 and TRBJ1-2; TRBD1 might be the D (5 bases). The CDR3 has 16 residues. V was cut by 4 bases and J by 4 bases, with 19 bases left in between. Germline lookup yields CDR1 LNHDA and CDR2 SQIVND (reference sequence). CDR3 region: CASSTPTGPGIYGYTF. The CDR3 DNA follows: TGTGCCAGTAGTACCCCTACAGGACCTGGGATCTATGGCTACACCTTC.

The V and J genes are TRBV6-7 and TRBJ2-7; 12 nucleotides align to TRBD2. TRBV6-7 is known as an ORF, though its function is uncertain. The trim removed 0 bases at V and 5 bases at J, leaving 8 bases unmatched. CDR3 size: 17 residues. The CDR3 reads CASSYSSMLAGGNEQYF. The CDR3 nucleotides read TGTGCCAGCAGTTACTCGAGTATGCTAGCGGGGGGGAACGAGCAGTACTTC.

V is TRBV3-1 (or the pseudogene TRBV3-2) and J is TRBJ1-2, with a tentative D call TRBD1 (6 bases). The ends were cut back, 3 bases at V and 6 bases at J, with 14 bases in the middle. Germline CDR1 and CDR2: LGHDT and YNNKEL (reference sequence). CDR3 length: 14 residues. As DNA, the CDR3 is TGTGCCAGCAGCCACTCATCAGGGGCCCATGGCTACACCTTC. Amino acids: CASSHSSGAHGYTF.

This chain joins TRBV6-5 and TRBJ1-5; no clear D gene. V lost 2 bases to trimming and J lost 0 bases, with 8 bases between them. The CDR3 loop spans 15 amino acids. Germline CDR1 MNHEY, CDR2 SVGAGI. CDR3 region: CASSYGGHSNQPQHF. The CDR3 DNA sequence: TGTGCCAGCAGTTACGGCGGGCATAGCAATCAGCCCCAGCATTTT.

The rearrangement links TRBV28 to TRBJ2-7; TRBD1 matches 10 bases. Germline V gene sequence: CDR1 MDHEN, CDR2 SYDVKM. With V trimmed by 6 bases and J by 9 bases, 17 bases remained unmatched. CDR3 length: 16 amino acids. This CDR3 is CASSSDGQGVTKAQYF. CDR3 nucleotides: TGTGCCAGCAGCAGCGACGGACAGGGGGTTACGAAGGCGCAGTACTTC. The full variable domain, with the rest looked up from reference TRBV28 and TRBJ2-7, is DVKVTQSSRYLVKRTGEKVFLECVQDMDHENMFWYRQDPGLGLRLIYFSYDVKMKEKGDIPEGYSVSREKKERFSLILESASTNQTSMYLCASSSDGQGVTKAQYFGPGTRLTVT.

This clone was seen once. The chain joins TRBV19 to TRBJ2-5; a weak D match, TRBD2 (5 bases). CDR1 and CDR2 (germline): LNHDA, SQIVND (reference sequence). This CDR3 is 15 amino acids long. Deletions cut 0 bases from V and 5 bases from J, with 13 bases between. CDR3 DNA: TGTGCCAGTAGTATAGATCCCGGGGATCGGGAGACCCAGTACTTC. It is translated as CASSIDPGDRETQYF.